This T cell receptor beta chain derives from a study of blood T cell repertoires in COVID-19. The authors' processing: From reference gene primer amplification, estimates of nucleated cell counts were derived. Measured with immunoSEQ multiplex PCR; TCRdb has only the in-frame clones, and not every one. V, J and clone size derive from that table, while D and trimming were established from the DNA sequence. The sample holds about 75,000 clones; 90% are singletons and the top ten take about 2.7%. Material: peripheral blood. This receptor was taken from a human donor in a cohort sampled during active COVID-19.

DNA of the CDR3: TGTGCCAGCAGGCAGGCCGGGGAGCTGTTTTTT. Amino acid sequence: CASRQAGELFF. The rearrangement joins TRBV28 to TRBJ2-2; D call uncertain. The ends were cut back, 6 bases at V and 6 bases at J, with 5 bases in the middle. Germline V lookup: CDR1 MDHEN, CDR2 SYDVKM. CDR3 length: 11 amino acids.